A single count supports the clone carrying this TCR beta chain. While infection was still active, Seattle patients were enrolled and then followed longitudinally. This sample was included in a study of blood T cell repertoires in COVID-19. On the study more broadly: The analysed material was cDNA or gDNA that came from T cells, B-cell-depleted T cells, or PBMCs.

Trimming removed 6 bases at V and 11 bases at J, with 14 bases between. Germline lookup yields CDR1 MNHEY and CDR2 SVGAGI. CDR3 length: 12 residues. Source study methods: Reference gene primer amplification in the assay estimated nucleated cell counts. Some clones are missing from TCRdb's copy, which holds only in-frame ones; the method was immunoSEQ multiplex PCR. The DNA was the basis for D and trimming; V, J and clone size are from that table. Among over 150,000 clones, 88% were seen once, and the ten largest hold around 17%. This clonotype was sampled from a man in his fifties or sixties with COVID-19, enrolled during active disease. Sequenced: peripheral blood. V and J are TRBV6-5 and TRBJ1-5; D possibly corresponds to TRBD1 (5 bases). The CDR3, as DNA: TGTGCCAGCAGCCTCGACAGCGTTTCCCAGCATTTT. Protein product: CASSLDSVSQHF.